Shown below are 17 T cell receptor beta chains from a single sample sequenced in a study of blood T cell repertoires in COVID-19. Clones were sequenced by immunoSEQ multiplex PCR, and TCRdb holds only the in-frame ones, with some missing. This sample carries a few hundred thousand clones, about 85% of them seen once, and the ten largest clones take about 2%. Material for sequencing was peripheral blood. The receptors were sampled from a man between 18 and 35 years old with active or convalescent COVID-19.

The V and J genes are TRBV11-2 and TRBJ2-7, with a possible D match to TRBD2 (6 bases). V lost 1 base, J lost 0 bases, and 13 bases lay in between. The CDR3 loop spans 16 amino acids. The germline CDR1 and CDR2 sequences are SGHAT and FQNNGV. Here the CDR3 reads CASSLVLGTASYEQYF. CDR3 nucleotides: TGTGCCAGCAGCTTAGTTCTCGGGACTGCCTCCTACGAGCAGTACTTC.

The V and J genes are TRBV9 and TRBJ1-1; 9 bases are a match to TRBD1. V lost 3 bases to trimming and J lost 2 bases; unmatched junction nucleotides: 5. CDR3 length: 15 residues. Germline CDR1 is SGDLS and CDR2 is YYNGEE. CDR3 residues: CASSALTGGNTEAFF. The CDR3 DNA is TGTGCCAGCAGCGCTCTTACAGGGGGCAACACTGAAGCTTTCTTT.

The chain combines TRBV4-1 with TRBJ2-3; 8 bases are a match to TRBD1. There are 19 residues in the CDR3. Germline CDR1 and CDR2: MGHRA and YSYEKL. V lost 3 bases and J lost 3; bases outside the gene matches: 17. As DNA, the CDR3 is TGCGCCAGCAGCCATTTAGGAATTCGGGCAGGGGGCGCAACAGATACGCAGTATTTT. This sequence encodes CASSHLGIRAGGATDTQYF.

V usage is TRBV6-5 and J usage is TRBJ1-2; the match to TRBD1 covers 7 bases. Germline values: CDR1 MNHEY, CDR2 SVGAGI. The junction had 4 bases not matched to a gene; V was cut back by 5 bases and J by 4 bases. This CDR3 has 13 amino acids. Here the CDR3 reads CASSRDSSYGYTF. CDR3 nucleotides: TGTGCCAGCAGTCGGGACAGCTCCTATGGCTACACCTTC.

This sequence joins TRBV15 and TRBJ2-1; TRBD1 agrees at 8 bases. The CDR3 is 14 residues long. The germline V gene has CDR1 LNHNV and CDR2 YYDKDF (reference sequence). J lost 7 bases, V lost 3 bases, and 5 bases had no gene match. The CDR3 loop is CATSSDRGDNEQFF. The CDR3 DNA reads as TGTGCCACCAGCAGTGACAGGGGAGATAATGAGCAGTTCTTC.

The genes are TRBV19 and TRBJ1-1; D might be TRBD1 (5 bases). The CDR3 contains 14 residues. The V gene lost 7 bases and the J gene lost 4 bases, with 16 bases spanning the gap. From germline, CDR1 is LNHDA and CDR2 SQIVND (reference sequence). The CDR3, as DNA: TGTGCCAGTAAGGCGACCGCTGGGGCCACTGAAGCTTTCTTT. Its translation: CASKATAGATEAFF.

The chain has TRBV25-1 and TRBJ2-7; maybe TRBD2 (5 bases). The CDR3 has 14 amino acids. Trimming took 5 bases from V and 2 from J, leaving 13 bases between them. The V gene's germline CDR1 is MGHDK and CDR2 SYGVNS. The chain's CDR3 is CASSPEIGAYEQYF. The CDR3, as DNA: TGTGCCAGCAGTCCAGAAATCGGGGCCTACGAGCAGTACTTC.

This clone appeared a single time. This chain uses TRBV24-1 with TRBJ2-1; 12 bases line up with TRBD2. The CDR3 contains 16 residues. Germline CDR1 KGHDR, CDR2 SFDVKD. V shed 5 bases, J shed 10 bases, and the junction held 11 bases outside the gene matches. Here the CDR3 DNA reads TGTGCCACCAGTGGCCCATCAAGGACTAGCGGGAACGAGCAGTTCTTC. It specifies CATSGPSRTSGNEQFF.

DNA of the CDR3: TGTGCCAGTAGTGACTGGACTAGCGGGAGGGCCCGGAATGAGCAGTTCTTC. Amino acid sequence: CASSDWTSGRARNEQFF. The chain links TRBV19 to TRBJ2-1, with 15 bases that match TRBD2. V was clipped by 5 bases and J by 7 bases; unmatched bases: 9. Germline lookup yields CDR1 LNHDA and CDR2 SQIVND (reference sequence). This CDR3 spans 17 amino acids.

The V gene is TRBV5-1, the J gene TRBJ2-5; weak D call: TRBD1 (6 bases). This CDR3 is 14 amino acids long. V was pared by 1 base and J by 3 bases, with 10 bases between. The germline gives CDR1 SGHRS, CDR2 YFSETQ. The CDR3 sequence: CASSLFGQKETQYF. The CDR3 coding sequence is TGCGCCAGCAGCTTGTTCGGACAGAAAGAGACCCAGTACTTC.

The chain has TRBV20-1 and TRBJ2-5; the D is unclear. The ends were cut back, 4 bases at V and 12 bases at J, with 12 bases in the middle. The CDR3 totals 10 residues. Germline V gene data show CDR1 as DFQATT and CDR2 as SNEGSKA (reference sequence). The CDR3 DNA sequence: TGCAGTGCTACGGGTGGGTTGGAGTACTTC. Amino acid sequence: CSATGGLEYF.

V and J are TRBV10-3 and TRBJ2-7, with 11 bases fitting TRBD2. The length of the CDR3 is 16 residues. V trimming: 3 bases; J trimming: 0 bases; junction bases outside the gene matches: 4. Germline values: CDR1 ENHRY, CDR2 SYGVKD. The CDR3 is CAISDFSGGDSYEQYF. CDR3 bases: TGTGCCATCAGTGACTTTAGCGGGGGGGACTCCTACGAGCAGTACTTC.

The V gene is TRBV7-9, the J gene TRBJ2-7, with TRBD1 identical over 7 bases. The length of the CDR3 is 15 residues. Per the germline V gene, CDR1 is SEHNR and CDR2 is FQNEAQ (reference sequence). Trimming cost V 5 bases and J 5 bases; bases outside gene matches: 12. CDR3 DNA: TGTGCCAGCAGCCCATCGCGGACAGGTGGACACGAGCAGTACTTC. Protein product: CASSPSRTGGHEQYF.

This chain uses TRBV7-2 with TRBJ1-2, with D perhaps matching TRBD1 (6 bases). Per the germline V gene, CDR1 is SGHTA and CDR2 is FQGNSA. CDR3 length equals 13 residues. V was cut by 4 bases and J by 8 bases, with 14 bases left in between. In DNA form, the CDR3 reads TGTGCCAGCAGCTCTACAGGGTTAAGGGGCTACACCTTC. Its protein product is CASSSTGLRGYTF.

The CDR3: CASSVADQGDLSGANVLTF. CDR3 sequence (DNA): TGTGCCAGCAGCGTAGCCGACCAGGGGGACCTCTCTGGGGCCAACGTCCTGACTTTC. The chain carries TRBV9 and TRBJ2-6, with 7 bases aligning to TRBD1. This CDR3 is built from 19 residues. CDR1 is SGDLS and CDR2 is YYNGEE in the germline V gene. V trimming: 0 bases; J trimming: 0 bases; junction bases outside the gene matches: 9.

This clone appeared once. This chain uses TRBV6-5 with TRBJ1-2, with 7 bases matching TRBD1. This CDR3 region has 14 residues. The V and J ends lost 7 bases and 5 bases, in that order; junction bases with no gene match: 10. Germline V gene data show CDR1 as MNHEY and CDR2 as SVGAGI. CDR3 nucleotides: TGTGCCAGCACTCCCGACAGGGTCGGTTATGGCTACACCTTC. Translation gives CASTPDRVGYGYTF.

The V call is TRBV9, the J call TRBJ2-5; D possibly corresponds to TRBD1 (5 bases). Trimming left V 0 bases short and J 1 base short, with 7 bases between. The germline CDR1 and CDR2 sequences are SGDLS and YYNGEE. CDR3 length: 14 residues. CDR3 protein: CASSVEGRQETQYF. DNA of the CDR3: TGTGCCAGCAGCGTAGAGGGGCGCCAAGAGACCCAGTACTTC.